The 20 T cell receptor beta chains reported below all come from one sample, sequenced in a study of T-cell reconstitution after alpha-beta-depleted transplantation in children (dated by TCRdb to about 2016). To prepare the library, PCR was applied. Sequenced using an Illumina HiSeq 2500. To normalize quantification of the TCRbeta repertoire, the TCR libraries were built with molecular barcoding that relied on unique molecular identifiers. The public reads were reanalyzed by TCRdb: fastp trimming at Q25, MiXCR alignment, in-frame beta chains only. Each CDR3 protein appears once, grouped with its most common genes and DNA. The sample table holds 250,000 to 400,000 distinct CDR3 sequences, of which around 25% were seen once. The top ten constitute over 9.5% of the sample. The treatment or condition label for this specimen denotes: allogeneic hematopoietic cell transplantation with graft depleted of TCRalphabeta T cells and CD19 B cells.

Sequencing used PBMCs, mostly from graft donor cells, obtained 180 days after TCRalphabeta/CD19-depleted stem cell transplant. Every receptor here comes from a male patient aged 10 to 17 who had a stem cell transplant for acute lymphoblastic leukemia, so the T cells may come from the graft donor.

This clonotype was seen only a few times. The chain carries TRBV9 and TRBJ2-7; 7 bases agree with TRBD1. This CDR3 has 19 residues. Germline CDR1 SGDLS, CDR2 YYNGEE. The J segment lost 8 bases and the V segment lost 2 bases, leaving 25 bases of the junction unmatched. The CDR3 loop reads CASSVGTAKGWGPESKQYF. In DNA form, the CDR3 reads TGTGCCAGCAGCGTTGGGACAGCCAAAGGATGGGGCCCTGAGAGTAAGCAGTACTTC.

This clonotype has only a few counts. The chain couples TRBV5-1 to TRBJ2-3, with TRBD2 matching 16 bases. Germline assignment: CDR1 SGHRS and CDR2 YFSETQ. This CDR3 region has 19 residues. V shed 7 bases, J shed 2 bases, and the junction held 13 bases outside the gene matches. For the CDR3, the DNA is TGCGCCAGCCAGCCTGGGACTAGCGGGAGGGCCGCCTACACAGATACGCAGTATTTT. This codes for CASQPGTSGRAAYTDTQYF. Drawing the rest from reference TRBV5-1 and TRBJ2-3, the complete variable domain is KAGVTQTPRYLIKTRGQQVTLSCSPISGHRSVSWYQQTPGQGLQFLFEYFSETQRNKGNFPGRFSGRQFSNSRSEMNVSTLELGDSALYLCASQPGTSGRAAYTDTQYFGPGTRLTVL.

CDR3 protein: CSALEWGNEQFF. As DNA, the CDR3 is TGCAGTGCTCTCGAATGGGGCAATGAGCAGTTCTTC. The J gene is TRBJ2-1, the V gene TRBV20-1; no firm D call. V was trimmed by 5 bases and J by 6 bases, leaving 11 bases between them. CDR3 length: 12 amino acids. Per germline, CDR1 DFQATT and CDR2 SNEGSKA (reference sequence).

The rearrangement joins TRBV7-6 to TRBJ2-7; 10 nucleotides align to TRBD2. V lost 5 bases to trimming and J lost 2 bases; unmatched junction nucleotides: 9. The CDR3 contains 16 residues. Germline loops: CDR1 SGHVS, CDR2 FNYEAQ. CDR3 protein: CASSLGGLAFTYEQYF. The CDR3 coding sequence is TGTGCCAGCAGCCTAGGGGGACTAGCGTTTACCTACGAGCAGTACTTC.

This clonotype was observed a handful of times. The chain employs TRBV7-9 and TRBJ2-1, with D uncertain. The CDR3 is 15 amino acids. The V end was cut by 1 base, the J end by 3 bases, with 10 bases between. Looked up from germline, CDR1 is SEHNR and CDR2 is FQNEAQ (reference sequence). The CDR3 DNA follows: TGTGCCAGCAGCTTAGAACGGGCTAACTACAATGAGCAGTTCTTC. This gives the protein CASSLERANYNEQFF.

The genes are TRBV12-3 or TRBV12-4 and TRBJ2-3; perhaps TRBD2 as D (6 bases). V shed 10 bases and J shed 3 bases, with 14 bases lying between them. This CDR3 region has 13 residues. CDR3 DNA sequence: TGTGCCACGGAGGGGATTGGGACAGATACGCAGTATTTT. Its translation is CATEGIGTDTQYF.

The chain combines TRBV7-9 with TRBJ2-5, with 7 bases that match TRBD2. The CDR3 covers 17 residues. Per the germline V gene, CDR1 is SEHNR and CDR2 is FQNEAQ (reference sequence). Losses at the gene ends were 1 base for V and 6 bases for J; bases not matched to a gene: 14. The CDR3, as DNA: TGTGCCAGCAGCTTAGAGATCGCGGGAGCTCATCAGAAGACCCAGTACTTC. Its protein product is CASSLEIAGAHQKTQYF.

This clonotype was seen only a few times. In DNA, the CDR3 is TGCAGCGTTGAGGCGACAACAGTAAGAGGAAACACCATATATTTT. Encoded protein: CSVEATTVRGNTIYF. The J gene is TRBJ1-3, the V gene TRBV29-1, with D hard to call. Looked up from germline, CDR1 is SQVTM and CDR2 is ANQGSEA. CDR3 length equals 15 residues. The ends were cut back, 3 bases at V and 4 bases at J, with 16 bases in the middle.

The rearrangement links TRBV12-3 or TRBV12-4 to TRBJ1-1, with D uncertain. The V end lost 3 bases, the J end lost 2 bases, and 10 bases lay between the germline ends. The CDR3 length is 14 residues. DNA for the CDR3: TGTGCCAGCAGTTTCGGACCAGCCAACACTGAAGCTTTCTTT. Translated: CASSFGPANTEAFF.

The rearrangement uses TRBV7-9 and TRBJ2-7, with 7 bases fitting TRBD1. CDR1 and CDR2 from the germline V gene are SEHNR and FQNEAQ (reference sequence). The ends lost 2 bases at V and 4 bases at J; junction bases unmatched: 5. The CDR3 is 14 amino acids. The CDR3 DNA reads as TGTGCCAGCAGCTTAAGACAGGGACGGTACGAGCAGTACTTC. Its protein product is CASSLRQGRYEQYF.

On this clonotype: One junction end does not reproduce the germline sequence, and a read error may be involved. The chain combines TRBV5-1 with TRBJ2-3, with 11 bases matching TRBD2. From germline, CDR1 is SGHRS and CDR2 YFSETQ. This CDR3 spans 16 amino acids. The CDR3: CASSLRLAGFTATQYF. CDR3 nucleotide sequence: TGCGCCAGCAGCTTAAGACTAGCGGGATTCACAGCTACGCAGTATTTT. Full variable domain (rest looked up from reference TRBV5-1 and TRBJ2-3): KAGVTQTPRYLIKTRGQQVTLSCSPISGHRSVSWYQQTPGQGLQFLFEYFSETQRNKGNFPGRFSGRQFSNSRSEMNVSTLELGDSALYLCASSLRLAGFTATQYFGPGTRLTVL.

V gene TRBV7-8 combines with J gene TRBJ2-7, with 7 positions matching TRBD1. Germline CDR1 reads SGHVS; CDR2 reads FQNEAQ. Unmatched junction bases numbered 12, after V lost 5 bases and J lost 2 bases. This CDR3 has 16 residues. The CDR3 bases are TGTGCCAGCAGCCAGGGCCCACAGGGGTACACCTACGAGCAGTACTTC. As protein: CASSQGPQGYTYEQYF.

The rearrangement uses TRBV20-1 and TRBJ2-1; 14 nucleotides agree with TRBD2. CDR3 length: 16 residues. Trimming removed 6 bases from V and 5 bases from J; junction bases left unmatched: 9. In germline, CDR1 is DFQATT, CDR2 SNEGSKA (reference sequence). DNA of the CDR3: TGCAGTGCCAGGACTAGCGGGAGGCCCAGGCACAATGAGCAGTTCTTC. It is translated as CSARTSGRPRHNEQFF.

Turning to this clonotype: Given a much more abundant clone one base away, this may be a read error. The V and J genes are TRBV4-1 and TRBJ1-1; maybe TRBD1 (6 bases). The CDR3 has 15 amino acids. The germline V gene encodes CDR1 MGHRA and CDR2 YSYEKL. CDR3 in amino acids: CASSQQGLMNTGAFF. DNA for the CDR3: TGCGCCAGCAGCCAACAGGGGTTGATGAACACTGGAGCTTTCTTT.

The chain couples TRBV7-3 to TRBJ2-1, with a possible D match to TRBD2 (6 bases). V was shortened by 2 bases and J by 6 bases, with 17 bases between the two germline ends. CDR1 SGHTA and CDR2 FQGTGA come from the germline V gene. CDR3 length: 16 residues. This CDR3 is CASSLGPGGTFNEQFF. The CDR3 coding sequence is TGTGCCAGCAGCTTAGGGCCTGGCGGGACCTTCAATGAGCAGTTCTTC.

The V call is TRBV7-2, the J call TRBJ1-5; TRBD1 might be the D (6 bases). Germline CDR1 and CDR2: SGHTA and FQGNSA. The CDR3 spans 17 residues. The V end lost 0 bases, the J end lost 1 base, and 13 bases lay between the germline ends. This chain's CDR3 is CASSLAGVGASNQPQHF. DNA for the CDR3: TGTGCCAGCAGCTTAGCCGGTGTGGGGGCCAGCAATCAGCCCCAGCATTTT.

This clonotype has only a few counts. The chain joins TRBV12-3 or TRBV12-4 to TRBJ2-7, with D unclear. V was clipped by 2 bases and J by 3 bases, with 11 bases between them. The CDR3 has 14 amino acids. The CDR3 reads CASSLRRARYEQYF. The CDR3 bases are TGTGCCAGCAGTTTACGGCGTGCCCGCTACGAGCAGTACTTC.

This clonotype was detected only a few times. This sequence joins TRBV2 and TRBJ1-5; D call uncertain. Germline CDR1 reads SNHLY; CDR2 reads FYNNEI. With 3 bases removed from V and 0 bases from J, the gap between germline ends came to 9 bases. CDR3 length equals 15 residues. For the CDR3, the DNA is TGTGCCAGCAGTGAGGGCCGGTTTAGCAATCAGCCCCAGCATTTT. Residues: CASSEGRFSNQPQHF. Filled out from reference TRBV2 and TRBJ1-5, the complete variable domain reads EPEVTQTPSHQVTQMGQEVILRCVPISNHLYFYWYRQILGQKVEFLVSFYNNEISEKSEIFDDQFSVERPDGSNFTLKIRSTKLEDSAMYFCASSEGRFSNQPQHFGDGTRLSIL.

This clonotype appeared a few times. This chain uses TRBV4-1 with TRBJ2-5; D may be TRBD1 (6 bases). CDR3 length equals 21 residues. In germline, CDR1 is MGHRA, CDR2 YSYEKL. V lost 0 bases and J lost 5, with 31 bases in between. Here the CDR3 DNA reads TGCGCCAGCAGCCAAGATGGGTTACAGGGCGCTCTCGACGGGGCTGGGGAGACCCAGTACTTC. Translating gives CASSQDGLQGALDGAGETQYF.

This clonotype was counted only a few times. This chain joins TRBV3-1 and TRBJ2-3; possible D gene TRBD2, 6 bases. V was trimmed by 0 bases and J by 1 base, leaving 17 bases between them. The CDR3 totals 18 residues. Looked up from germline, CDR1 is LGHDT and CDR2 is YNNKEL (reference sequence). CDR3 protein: CASSQDFRLGRGTDTQYF. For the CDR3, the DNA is TGTGCCAGCAGCCAAGATTTCCGACTAGGCCGAGGCACAGATACGCAGTATTTT.